The clone carrying this T cell receptor (beta chain) was found many times. Its antigen remains unidentified. The data were obtained in a study of T cells in Graves' hyperthyroidism and ophthalmopathy. Study conclusions and caveats: Before onset, ophthalmopathy was predicted by the model a median around 6 months earlier. Blood samples included most of the expanded thyroid clonotypes exceeding 0.001.

On the basis of clinical symptoms, serum thyroxine and TRAb, thyroid ultrasound and orbital computed tomography, diagnoses were made. From approximately 9.3 ml of fresh peripheral blood, PBMCs were isolated. TCR beta CDR3 region amplification was performed from RNA transcripts. Using the HTBI primer set, a first-round RT-PCR was run on the TCR CDR3. TCRdb analysed the multiplex PCR reads with MiXCR anew, one entry per CDR3 protein. The sample holds more than 150,000 distinct CDR3 sequences, 15% to 20% seen once. Sequenced sample: blood. This TCR came from a woman aged 50 to 65 with Graves' hyperthyroidism.

The CDR3 loop is CASSLLPNYGYTF. As DNA, the CDR3 is TGTGCCAGCAGCTTATTACCTAACTATGGCTACACCTTC. The rearrangement links TRBV11-1 to TRBJ1-2; no definite D call. Trimming cost V 2 bases and J 0 bases, with 4 bases left between them. The CDR3 contains 13 residues. The V gene's germline CDR1 is SGHAT and CDR2 FQDESV (reference sequence).